A single sample gave rise to the 31 T cell receptor beta chains below, sequenced in a study of human T cells and chemical hapten exposure. One entry per CDR3 protein results from TCRdb running MiXCR on the RACE reads. The table lists approximately 96,000 distinct CDR3 sequences, 9.3% of them singletons. The time point is: patch test 2, 6 weeks after DPC sensitization. Treatment of the sample: therapeutic diphenylcyclopropenone sensitization with weekly scalp DPC. Sequenced material: whole blood, taken in connection with sensitization to the hapten diphenylcyclopropenone (DPC). These receptors were obtained from a woman in her thirties or forties with alopecia areata. Some clones in this sample may be carry-over from other donors' samples.

This chain links TRBV6-5 with TRBJ2-1; maybe TRBD2 (5 bases). Germline values: CDR1 MNHEY, CDR2 SVGAGI. V lost 0 bases, J lost 2 bases, and 11 bases lay in between. This CDR3 contains 16 residues. The CDR3 DNA reads TGTGCCAGCAGTTACTCCTGGGGAGCCCCCTACAATGAGCAGTTCTTC. Translation: CASSYSWGAPYNEQFF.

This clonotype was recorded many times. J is TRBJ2-1 and V is TRBV11-3; the D gene is possibly TRBD2 (6 bases). Trimming took 3 bases from V and 5 from J, leaving 14 bases between them. Germline assignment: CDR1 SGHNT and CDR2 YENEEA. The CDR3 runs to 15 residues. Written as DNA, the CDR3 is TGTGCCAGCAGCTTGGGGGGAGAGGTGAACAATGAGCAGTTCTTC. Its translation: CASSLGGEVNNEQFF.

The chain employs TRBV4-2 and TRBJ2-7, with 9 bases matching TRBD1. The CDR3 is 16 residues long. Germline CDR1 LGHNA, CDR2 YNFKEQ. The V gene end was trimmed by 3 bases and the J gene end by 2 bases; junction bases not matched to a gene: 8. CDR3 sequence (DNA): TGTGCCAGCAGCCAGGGGGATGACAGGGGGACCTACGAGCAGTACTTC. Amino acids: CASSQGDDRGTYEQYF.

This clonotype has ten or more counts. The chain joins TRBV19 to TRBJ2-7; 7 bases are shared with TRBD1. CDR3 length equals 15 residues. Germline lookup yields CDR1 LNHDA and CDR2 SQIVND (reference sequence). V shed 5 bases, J shed 5 bases, and the junction held 12 bases outside the gene matches. This CDR3 is CASSVPTGRGDEQYF. DNA for the CDR3: TGTGCCAGTAGTGTCCCGACAGGGCGTGGCGACGAGCAGTACTTC.

The V and J genes are TRBV12-3 or TRBV12-4 and TRBJ1-1; D call uncertain. The CDR3 has 15 amino acids. V lost 1 base and J lost 0, with 9 bases in between. The CDR3 coding sequence is TGTGCCAGCAGTTTAGGAGGACGTATGAACACTGAAGCTTTCTTT. It translates to CASSLGGRMNTEAFF.

This clonotype was counted many times. The rearrangement links TRBV7-2 to TRBJ1-5; TRBD1 matches 8 bases. Germline-derived CDR1 and CDR2 are SGHTA and FQGNSA. CDR3 size: 14 residues. Trimming removed 5 bases from V and 2 bases from J; junction bases left unmatched: 2. CDR3 DNA sequence: TGTGCCAGCAGCACGGGACAGGGCAATCAGCCCCAGCATTTT. Translated, it gives CASSTGQGNQPQHF.

This chain links TRBV6-5 with TRBJ1-4; D is possibly TRBD1 (5 bases). The germline V and J ends were trimmed by 0 bases and 1 base, with 6 bases remaining between them. The CDR3 contains 15 residues. Germline-derived CDR1 and CDR2 are MNHEY and SVGAGI. The CDR3 region has the DNA TGTGCCAGCAGTTACTCGAGGGGAACTAATGAAAAACTGTTTTTT. This codes for CASSYSRGTNEKLFF.

This chain links TRBV9 with TRBJ2-1; 11 bases fit TRBD2. Germline V gene data show CDR1 as SGDLS and CDR2 as YYNGEE. The V segment lost 0 bases and the J segment 7 bases; nucleotides outside the gene matches: 3. The length of the CDR3 is 15 residues. The CDR3 region is CASSVVAGGPNEQFF. For the CDR3, the DNA is TGTGCCAGCAGCGTAGTAGCGGGAGGGCCTAATGAGCAGTTCTTC.

The chain carries TRBV7-8 and TRBJ2-5; D unresolved. Per germline, CDR1 SGHVS and CDR2 FQNEAQ. The CDR3 is 13 amino acids. V dropped 3 bases and J dropped 1 base, with 6 bases sitting between them. The CDR3 region has the DNA TGTGCCAGCAGCTTTAACCTCCAAGAGACCCAGTACTTC. Its translation: CASSFNLQETQYF.

There are a few counts of this clonotype. The chain is built from TRBV6-2 or TRBV6-3 and TRBJ2-7; D may be TRBD1 or TRBD2 (5 bases each). The germline gives CDR1 MNHEY, CDR2 SVGEGT. CDR3 size: 14 residues. Trimming pared 5 bases from V and 3 bases from J, leaving 14 bases between. The CDR3 loop is CASSPGTALYEQYF. The CDR3 coding sequence is TGTGCCAGCAGTCCCGGGACGGCCCTCTACGAGCAGTACTTC.

The chain joins TRBV7-2 to TRBJ2-1; D gene unclear. V was cut by 2 bases and J by 0 bases, with 8 bases left in between. The CDR3 sequence is 15 residues long. The V gene's germline CDR1 is SGHTA and CDR2 FQGNSA. The CDR3 DNA follows: TGTGCCAGCAGCTTAAGGCTCAGCTCCTACAATGAGCAGTTCTTC. This sequence encodes CASSLRLSSYNEQFF. Drawing the rest from reference TRBV7-2 and TRBJ2-1, the complete variable domain is GAGVSQSPSNKVTEKGKDVELRCDPISGHTALYWYRQSLGQGLEFLIYFQGNSAPDKSGLPSDRFSAERTGGSVSTLTIQRTQQEDSAVYLCASSLRLSSYNEQFFGPGTRLTVL.

The sample holds many counts of this clonotype. The chain has TRBV29-1 and TRBJ1-1; D gene ambiguous. The CDR3 contains 13 residues. V was pared by 3 bases and J by 0 bases, with 8 bases between. Germline CDR1 and CDR2: SQVTM and ANQGSEA. The CDR3 loop is CSVERGLNTEAFF. The CDR3 DNA is TGCAGCGTTGAGCGGGGTCTGAACACTGAAGCTTTCTTT.

There are a few counts of this clonotype. The chain combines TRBV7-9 with TRBJ2-1, with TRBD2 matching over 11 bases. Trimming cost V 10 bases and J 5 bases; bases outside gene matches: 4. This CDR3 comprises 13 residues. CDR1 is SEHNR and CDR2 is FQNEAQ in the germline V gene (reference sequence). The DNA of the CDR3 is TGTGCCACGCCACTAGCGGGGGACAATGAGCAGTTCTTC. It is translated as CATPLAGDNEQFF.

This clonotype was picked up a small number of times. The chain carries TRBV27 and TRBJ2-2; TRBD2 aligns across 7 bases. The trim removed 2 bases at V and 2 bases at J, leaving 8 bases unmatched. CDR1 is MNHEY, CDR2 SMNVEV, per germline (reference sequence). The CDR3 extends over 17 amino acids. The CDR3 nucleotides are TGTGCCAGCAGTTTAGCGGGAGTGGGGTTCAACACCGGGGAGCTGTTTTTT. It is translated as CASSLAGVGFNTGELFF.

This clonotype appeared a few times. The rearrangement uses TRBV2 and TRBJ1-2; D might be TRBD1 (5 bases). This CDR3 comprises 13 residues. In germline, CDR1 is SNHLY, CDR2 FYNNEI. V was cut by 3 bases and J by 4 bases, with 9 bases left in between. The CDR3 spells CASSERGIYGYTF. CDR3 DNA sequence: TGTGCCAGCAGTGAGAGGGGAATCTATGGCTACACCTTC.

This chain connects TRBV6-5 to TRBJ2-2, with D tentatively TRBD2 (5 bases). Germline V CDR1 and CDR2: MNHEY, SVGAGI. V was clipped by 5 bases and J by 9 bases, with 19 bases between them. The CDR3 length is 15 residues. CDR3 residues: CASSGGPTAARELFF. CDR3 nucleotides: TGTGCCAGCAGTGGCGGGCCCACGGCGGCCCGGGAGCTGTTTTTT.

Ten or more counts support this clonotype. The J gene is TRBJ2-7, the V gene TRBV28, with 9 nucleotides matching TRBD1. The germline V gene encodes CDR1 MDHEN and CDR2 SYDVKM. Trimming removed 3 bases from V and 5 bases from J; junction bases left unmatched: 11. This CDR3 is built from 16 residues. The CDR3 region has the DNA TGTGCCAGCAGTTTCCCGGGCACAGGGGGCCGCAACGAGCAGTACTTC. Protein sequence: CASSFPGTGGRNEQYF.

This clonotype was observed at least ten times. J is TRBJ1-2 and V is TRBV6-6; D gene unclear. The CDR3 is 14 amino acids. Germline lookup yields CDR1 MNHNY and CDR2 SVGAGI (reference sequence). Trimming took 0 bases from V and 5 from J, leaving 10 bases between them. CDR3 sequence: CASSYSPDLYGYTF. CDR3 DNA sequence: TGTGCCAGCAGTTACTCACCGGACCTATATGGCTACACCTTC.

V gene TRBV18 combines with J gene TRBJ1-5; TRBD1 matches at 7 bases. The CDR3 is 15 residues long. The ends lost 1 base at V and 7 bases at J; junction bases unmatched: 7. Germline V gene lookup returns CDR1 KGHSH and CDR2 LQKENI. The CDR3 region has the DNA TGTGCCAGCTCACCACAGTCAGCAGGGGGACAGCCCCAGCATTTT. Its translation: CASSPQSAGGQPQHF. Drawing the rest from reference TRBV18 and TRBJ1-5, the complete variable domain is NAGVMQNPRHLVRRRGQEARLRCSPMKGHSHVYWYRQLPEEGLKFMVYLQKENIIDESGMPKERFSAEFPKEGPSILRIQQVVRGDSAAYFCASSPQSAGGQPQHFGDGTRLSIL.

This clonotype was recorded at least ten times. This sequence joins TRBV19 and TRBJ2-3; 10 bases match TRBD2. Germline CDR1 reads LNHDA; CDR2 reads SQIVND (reference sequence). This CDR3 has 15 residues. After removal of 8 bases from V and 4 bases from J, the junction contained 9 bases not matched to a gene. CDR3 coding DNA: TGTGCCAGTGGATCTAGCGGGAGTGTAGCAGATACGCAGTATTTT. This encodes CASGSSGSVADTQYF.

This clonotype was found a few times. This chain joins TRBV7-9 and TRBJ1-4, with a weak D call TRBD1 (5 bases). CDR1 and CDR2 (germline): SEHNR, FQNEAQ (reference sequence). The V and J ends lost 5 bases and 5 bases respectively, with 12 bases between them. The CDR3 is 14 amino acids. The CDR3 spells CASSPGRVNEKLFF. The CDR3 DNA follows: TGTGCCAGCAGCCCCGGCAGGGTCAATGAAAAACTGTTTTTT. Full variable domain (remainder filled in from reference TRBV7-9 and TRBJ1-4): DTGVSQNPRHKITKRGQNVTFRCDPISEHNRLYWYRQTLGQGPEFLTYFQNEAQLEKSRLLSDRFSAERPKGSFSTLEIQRTEQGDSAMYLCASSPGRVNEKLFFGSGTQLSVL.

This clonotype was counted ten times or more. The junction differs from germline at one of its ends, possibly a read error. The V gene is TRBV7-7, the J gene TRBJ2-7, with TRBD1 identical over 11 bases. CDR1 is SSHAT, CDR2 FNYEAQ, per germline (reference sequence). The length of the CDR3 is 14 residues. Written as DNA, the CDR3 is TGTGCTAGCAGCCTAGGGACAGGGGGGTCCGAGCAGTACTTC. This encodes CASSLGTGGSEQYF.

The rearrangement joins TRBV28 to TRBJ1-2; D not resolved. This CDR3 spans 13 amino acids. The germline gives CDR1 MDHEN, CDR2 SYDVKM. V was cut by 5 bases and J by 4 bases, with 11 bases left in between. This CDR3 reads CASSDQFSYGYTF. CDR3 coding DNA: TGTGCCAGCAGTGACCAGTTTAGCTATGGCTACACCTTC.

This rearrangement joins TRBV15 to TRBJ1-2; 7 nucleotides agree with TRBD1. Germline loops: CDR1 LNHNV, CDR2 YYDKDF (reference sequence). With 1 base clipped from V and 0 bases from J, the junction kept 2 bases outside the gene matches. The CDR3 covers 15 residues. CDR3 DNA: TGTGCCACCAGCAGAGGGGGACAGTCTAACTATGGCTACACCTTC. Translation gives CATSRGGQSNYGYTF.

Only a few counts were recorded for this clonotype. The rearrangement links TRBV29-1 to TRBJ1-2; D is ambiguous. The CDR3 totals 11 residues. Trimming took 7 bases from V and 4 from J, leaving 10 bases between them. Germline V gives CDR1 SQVTM, CDR2 ANQGSEA. As DNA, the CDR3 is TGCAGCGCCGCGGAGGCCTATGGCTACACCTTC. It is translated as CSAAEAYGYTF.

By frequency in the sample, this clonotype is medium-sized. The chain combines TRBV29-1 with TRBJ1-5; D is unresolved. Germline V gene sequence: CDR1 SQVTM, CDR2 ANQGSEA. The CDR3 loop spans 14 amino acids. V shed 0 bases and J shed 4 bases, with 10 bases lying between them. The CDR3 DNA reads as TGCAGCGTTGAAGAATCAGGCGGGAATCAGCCCCAGCATTTT. The encoded protein is CSVEESGGNQPQHF.

This clonotype was recorded at least ten times. The gene calls are TRBV21-1 and TRBJ1-3. TRBV21-1 constitutes a pseudogene. This CDR3 has 14 residues. CDR3 sequence reads: CASSESGSGNTIYF. In DNA, the CDR3 is TGTGCCAGCAGCGAAAGCGGTAGTGGAAACACCATATATTTT.

This clonotype has ten or more counts. The rearrangement links TRBV28 to TRBJ1-1; 7 bases are shared with TRBD1. This CDR3 comprises 15 residues. Trimming at V came to 7 bases and at J to 9 bases, leaving 17 bases not matched to a gene. Germline V CDR1 and CDR2: MDHEN, SYDVKM. The CDR3 region has the DNA TGTGCCAGCACCTCAACCGGGACAGAAAAAAGACAAGCTTTCTTT. Translating it yields CASTSTGTEKRQAFF.

This chain uses TRBV6-5 with TRBJ2-3, with D perhaps matching TRBD1 (6 bases). Trimming cost V 6 bases and J 6 bases, with 7 bases left between them. CDR1 MNHEY and CDR2 SVGAGI come from the germline V gene. This CDR3 comprises 11 residues. The CDR3 sequence: CASRTGDTQYF. The CDR3 region has the DNA TGTGCCAGCAGAACAGGGGATACGCAGTATTTT.

This chain links TRBV15 with TRBJ2-1; 9 bases align to TRBD2. CDR3 length: 14 amino acids. J lost 12 bases, V lost 6 bases, and 12 bases had no gene match. The germline gives CDR1 LNHNV, CDR2 YYDKDF (reference sequence). The CDR3 DNA follows: TGTGCCACCAGGGCTGGCTCCGAGCGGGAGGTGCAGTTCTTC. Translating gives CATRAGSEREVQFF. Using reference TRBV15 and TRBJ2-1 for the parts outside the CDR3, the full variable domain is DAMVIQNPRYQVTQFGKPVTLSCSQTLNHNVMYWYQQKSSQAPKLLFHYYDKDFNNEADTPDNFQSRRPNTSFCFLDIRSPGLGDTAMYLCATRAGSEREVQFFGPGTRLTVL.

There are a few counts of this clonotype. The V call is TRBV27, the J call TRBJ2-7; maybe TRBD2 (6 bases). The germline CDR1 and CDR2 sequences are MNHEY and SMNVEV (reference sequence). The V end was cut by 2 bases, the J end by 0 bases, with 8 bases between. The CDR3 has 14 residues. The CDR3 region has the DNA TGTGCCAGCAGTTTACTAGCGACCTCCTACGAGCAGTACTTC. It translates to CASSLLATSYEQYF.